These 12 T cell receptor beta chains were all obtained from the same sample, sequenced in a study of blood T cell repertoires in COVID-19. Profiling relied on immunoSEQ multiplex PCR, and the TCRdb table lists in-frame clones only, not all of them. The repertoire has about 330,000 clones, approximately 90% of them found once; the top ten carry over 9.5%. Sequencing was done on a sample of PBMCs or T cells enriched from blood (not recorded which). The receptor set was obtained from a woman younger than 30 who had recovered from COVID-19.

V and J are TRBV14 and TRBJ2-1; TRBD1 is a possible D gene (5 bases). Germline values: CDR1 SGHDN, CDR2 FVKESK. V was clipped by 4 bases and J by 5 bases, with 15 bases between them. CDR3 length: 15 amino acids. CDR3 amino acids: CASSPQTAPDNEQFF. Here the CDR3 DNA reads TGTGCCAGCAGCCCCCAGACAGCCCCGGACAATGAGCAGTTCTTC.

The chain employs TRBV7-8 and TRBJ1-5; 8 nucleotides match TRBD1. Germline lookup yields CDR1 SGHVS and CDR2 FQNEAQ. The V gene end was trimmed by 2 bases and the J gene end by 6 bases; junction bases not matched to a gene: 6. The length of the CDR3 is 15 residues. This CDR3 is CASSLTDRVAQPQHF. CDR3 DNA: TGTGCCAGCAGCTTAACGGACAGGGTCGCTCAGCCCCAGCATTTT.

J is TRBJ2-5 and V is TRBV18; D is uncertain. Germline loops: CDR1 KGHSH, CDR2 LQKENI. The CDR3 is made up of 14 amino acids. V was pared by 2 bases and J by 4 bases, with 11 bases between. The CDR3 nucleotides are TGTGCCAGCTCACCATGGGCAGGTCGAGAGACCCAGTACTTC. This sequence encodes CASSPWAGRETQYF.

This clone was observed a few times. This chain uses TRBV5-1 with TRBJ1-1; possible D gene TRBD1, 6 bases. Germline V gene lookup returns CDR1 SGHRS and CDR2 YFSETQ. CDR3 length: 15 residues. V was shortened by 1 base and J by 4 bases, with 14 bases between the two germline ends. In DNA, the CDR3 is TGCGCCAGCAGCTTGTGGGTTCTCAGGGGCACTGAAGCTTTCTTT. It translates to CASSLWVLRGTEAFF. Full variable domain (outside the CDR3, taken from reference TRBV5-1 and TRBJ1-1): KAGVTQTPRYLIKTRGQQVTLSCSPISGHRSVSWYQQTPGQGLQFLFEYFSETQRNKGNFPGRFSGRQFSNSRSEMNVSTLELGDSALYLCASSLWVLRGTEAFFGQGTRLTVV.

This clone was seen only once. The V gene is TRBV5-1, the J gene TRBJ2-5; 15 bases align to TRBD2. Germline CDR1 and CDR2: SGHRS and YFSETQ. This CDR3 comprises 16 residues. Trimming removed 3 bases from V and 5 bases from J; junction bases left unmatched: 5. The CDR3 sequence is CASSSGLAGGPETQYF. Written as DNA, the CDR3 is TGCGCCAGCAGCTCCGGACTAGCGGGGGGGCCTGAGACCCAGTACTTC. The complete variable domain, with remaining parts taken from reference TRBV5-1 and TRBJ2-5, reads KAGVTQTPRYLIKTRGQQVTLSCSPISGHRSVSWYQQTPGQGLQFLFEYFSETQRNKGNFPGRFSGRQFSNSRSEMNVSTLELGDSALYLCASSSGLAGGPETQYFGPGTRLLVL.

This chain uses TRBV5-1 with TRBJ2-7, with 10 bases identical to TRBD1. Per germline, CDR1 SGHRS and CDR2 YFSETQ. V lost 3 bases to trimming and J lost 3 bases; unmatched junction nucleotides: 6. CDR3 length equals 15 residues. DNA of the CDR3: TGCGCCAGCAGCTCAACCGGGACAGGGGTCTACGAGCAGTACTTC. This gives the protein CASSSTGTGVYEQYF.

The rearrangement uses TRBV7-9 and TRBJ2-1, with 10 bases fitting TRBD1. Germline CDR1 and CDR2: SEHNR and FQNEAQ (reference sequence). The CDR3 is 18 residues long. V lost 3 bases, J lost 0 bases, and 8 bases stayed unmatched. Here the CDR3 DNA reads TGTGCCAGCAGCTTTAGGGACAGGGGTAAGGGCTCCTACAATGAGCAGTTCTTC. Its translation: CASSFRDRGKGSYNEQFF.

The rearrangement links TRBV10-3 to TRBJ2-1; 14 bases align to TRBD2. The junction had 5 bases not matched to a gene; V was cut back by 0 bases and J by 7 bases. The CDR3 sequence is 17 residues long. The germline V gene has CDR1 ENHRY and CDR2 SYGVKD. The CDR3 region is CAISESTSGGANNEQFF. The CDR3 nucleotides read TGTGCCATCAGTGAGTCGACTAGCGGGGGGGCCAATAATGAGCAGTTCTTC.

This chain joins TRBV19 and TRBJ1-2, with 9 bases identical to TRBD1. V was pared by 9 bases and J by 1 base, with 6 bases of the junction left unmatched. Germline-derived CDR1 and CDR2 are LNHDA and SQIVND (reference sequence). CDR3 length: 14 amino acids. DNA for the CDR3: TGTGCCAGCTCCAGGGACAGGGATAACTATGGCTACACCTTC. Protein sequence: CASSRDRDNYGYTF.

This chain links TRBV7-2 with TRBJ1-2; 8 positions agree with TRBD1. CDR3 size: 15 residues. Per the germline V gene, CDR1 is SGHTA and CDR2 is FQGNSA. V was clipped by 1 base and J by 3 bases; unmatched bases: 4. CDR3 amino acids: CASSLGGTGHYGYTF. As DNA, the CDR3 is TGTGCCAGCAGCTTAGGTGGGACAGGTCACTATGGCTACACCTTC.

The chain combines TRBV19 with TRBJ1-2, with a weak D call TRBD1 (5 bases). Germline V lookup: CDR1 LNHDA, CDR2 SQIVND (reference sequence). The CDR3 loop spans 15 amino acids. The germline V and J ends were trimmed by 2 bases and 1 base, with 11 bases remaining between them. CDR3 region: CASSINRLNNYGYTF. In DNA, the CDR3 is TGTGCCAGTAGTATAAACAGGCTCAATAACTATGGCTACACCTTC.

V and J are TRBV19 and TRBJ1-1, with D possibly being TRBD1 (6 bases). The CDR3 is 14 amino acids. Germline CDR1 LNHDA, CDR2 SQIVND (reference sequence). The V end was cut by 3 bases, the J end by 0 bases, with 8 bases between. CDR3 loop: CASSMTGLNTEAFF. DNA of the CDR3: TGTGCCAGTAGTATGACAGGCCTGAACACTGAAGCTTTCTTT.